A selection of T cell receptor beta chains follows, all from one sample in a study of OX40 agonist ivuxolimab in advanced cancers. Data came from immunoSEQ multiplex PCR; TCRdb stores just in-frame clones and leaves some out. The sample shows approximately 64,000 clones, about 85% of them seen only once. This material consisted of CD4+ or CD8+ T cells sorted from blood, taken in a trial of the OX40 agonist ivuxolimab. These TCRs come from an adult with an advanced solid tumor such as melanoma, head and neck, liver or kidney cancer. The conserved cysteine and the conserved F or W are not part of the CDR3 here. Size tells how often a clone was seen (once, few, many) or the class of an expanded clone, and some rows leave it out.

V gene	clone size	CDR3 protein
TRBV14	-	ASSLAGGRRTEAF
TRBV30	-	AWRDRGTDTQY
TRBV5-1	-	ASSPNGDGGGYT
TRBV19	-	ASRATPQANVLT
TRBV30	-	AWSEGAVNNEQF
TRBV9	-	ASSPRGTDTDTQY
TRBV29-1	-	SARTSGVSYEQY
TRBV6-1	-	ASGWTGGGTEAF
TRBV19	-	ASSLAGGLYEQF
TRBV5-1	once	ASSLATGGAYEQY
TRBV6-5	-	ASSYTSGRSQETQY
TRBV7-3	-	ASSPGLAIGETQY
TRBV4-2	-	ASSPNGLDEQY
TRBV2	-	ASSEPLDGGEQY
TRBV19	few	ASSIGVLNTEAF
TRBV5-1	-	ASSPSWDEQF
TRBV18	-	ASSAGGTGNGETQY
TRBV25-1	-	ASSESALAGGFNEQY
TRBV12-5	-	ASGLEDTGELF
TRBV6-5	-	ASSTGNYGYT
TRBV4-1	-	ASSREGNRRLF
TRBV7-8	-	ASSFPSGARYEQY
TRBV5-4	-	ASSDPTSGIGTDTQY
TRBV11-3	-	ASSRQGITGSDTQY
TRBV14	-	ASSRGRGYNEQF
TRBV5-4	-	ASSPARTLLTGELF
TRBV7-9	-	ASSLAVGEQF
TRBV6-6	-	ASSKQETYEQY
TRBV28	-	ATWPSGRAVAKNIQY
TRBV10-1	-	ASSDGTGYEQY
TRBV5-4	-	ASSSRGGTGANVLT
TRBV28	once	ASSIGTANEKLF
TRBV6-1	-	ASTKSEGLELF
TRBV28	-	ASSSDWPEETQY
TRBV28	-	ASSSGRRSGNQPQH
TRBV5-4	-	ASSPGGGRDTQY